The sample holds many counts of the clone carrying this T cell receptor (beta chain). The antigen is not known. The data were taken from a study of identical twins. Overall study results and limits: Abundant beta clonotypes from cord blood bore fewer insertions; memory repertoires lacked this pattern. Beta out-of-frame sequences showed weaker excess twin sharing. Interpretation of the results relied on cross-sectional statistical analysis and not on following the same donors.

TCRdb reprocessed the 5' RACE reads with MiXCR, giving one entry per CDR3 protein. The sample carries 150,000 or so distinct CDR3 sequences, 3% to 4% recorded once. V shed 3 bases and J shed 6 bases, with 4 bases lying between them. Germline V gene lookup returns CDR1 LGHNA and CDR2 YSLEER. CDR3 length equals 11 residues. The TCR sequence derives from a man between 18 and 29 years old in good health. The chain carries TRBV4-3 and TRBJ2-3; D call uncertain. Specimen: memory T cells sorted from blood. CDR3 region: CASSQSDTQYF. The CDR3 DNA sequence: TGCGCCAGCAGCCAGTCGGATACGCAGTATTTT.